These 14 T cell receptor beta chains came from one sample sequenced in a study of CD8 T cells in Susac syndrome. RNA totalling roughly 0.45 to 1 ug underwent reverse transcription with random hexamers. TCRdb re-called the immunoSEQ multiplex PCR reads with MiXCR, one entry per CDR3 protein. The repertoire has 150,000 to 190,000 distinct CDR3 sequences, 95% of them found once; the top ten carry 0.16%. The source material was CD4+ T cells from PBMCs. The receptors shown here come from a human donor with Susac syndrome.

The chain carries TRBV3-1 and TRBJ2-3, with D possibly matching TRBD2 (7 bases). V lost 6 bases to trimming and J lost 6 bases, with 19 bases between them. The CDR3 contains 15 residues. Per germline, CDR1 LGHDT and CDR2 YNNKEL (reference sequence). CDR3 protein: CASRMLRGAEDTQYF. The CDR3 region has the DNA TGTGCCAGCAGGATGTTACGGGGGGCGGAGGATACGCAGTATTTT.

The chain links TRBV3-1 to TRBJ2-1; D is possibly TRBD1 (6 bases). This CDR3 contains 15 residues. Germline V gives CDR1 LGHDT, CDR2 YNNKEL (reference sequence). V was cut by 4 bases and J by 5 bases, with 15 bases left in between. DNA of the CDR3: TGTGCCAGCAGCCCCCGCGAGGGGGAAAACAATGAGCAGTTCTTC. It specifies CASSPREGENNEQFF.

The chain is built from TRBV6-5 and TRBJ2-5; the D gene could be TRBD1 or TRBD2 (5 bases each). CDR1 is MNHEY, CDR2 SVGAGI, per germline. CDR3 length: 14 residues. Trimming took off 8 bases at V and 7 bases at J, with 20 bases between the two ends. The CDR3 region is CASCYFGHGGTQYF. The CDR3 nucleotides read TGTGCCAGCTGCTACTTTGGACACGGAGGGACCCAGTACTTC.

This clonotype was recorded only once. The rearrangement joins TRBV15 to TRBJ2-5; 8 nucleotides match TRBD2. Germline CDR1 is LNHNV and CDR2 is YYDKDF (reference sequence). V was clipped by 5 bases and J by 1 base; unmatched bases: 3. The CDR3 totals 14 residues. CDR3 DNA sequence: TGTGCCACCAGCTTGCGGGGGGCCCAAGAGACCCAGTACTTC. Its protein product is CATSLRGAQETQYF.

The V call is TRBV15, the J call TRBJ1-6; D is possibly TRBD1 (5 bases). V was shortened by 0 bases and J by 9 bases, with 12 bases between the two germline ends. In germline, CDR1 is LNHNV, CDR2 YYDKDF (reference sequence). This CDR3 region has 15 residues. The DNA for the CDR3 is TGTGCCACCAGCAGAGACGCGGGGGGTGGTTCACCCCTCCACTTT. Translation gives CATSRDAGGGSPLHF.

The chain employs TRBV6-5 and TRBJ2-5; D gene unclear. Germline CDR1 is MNHEY and CDR2 is SVGAGI. The CDR3 consists of 12 residues. Trimming took off 7 bases at V and 7 bases at J, with 13 bases between the two ends. The DNA of the CDR3 is TGTGCCAGCACAGCACTCGACGGGACCCAGTACTTC. Translating it yields CASTALDGTQYF.

The chain employs TRBV5-6 and TRBJ2-2; D is uncertain. The CDR3 runs 13 residues. Germline assignment: CDR1 SGHDT and CDR2 YYEEEE. V was clipped by 3 bases and J by 6 bases, with 9 bases between them. The CDR3 DNA sequence: TGTGCCAGCAGCTCAGGTCGCGCCGGGGAGCTGTTTTTT. It codes for CASSSGRAGELFF.

The chain has TRBV7-2 and TRBJ1-6; 7 positions agree with TRBD1. The CDR3 totals 15 residues. CDR1 is SGHTA, CDR2 FQGNSA, per germline. V shed 5 bases and J 8 bases; nucleotides not matched to a gene: 9. The CDR3 nucleotides are TGTGCCAGCAGCGCCCGACAGGGCGGGCATTCACCCCTCCACTTT. It specifies CASSARQGGHSPLHF.

This chain connects TRBV20-1 to TRBJ2-1, with D unresolved. The CDR3 loop spans 13 amino acids. CDR1 DFQATT and CDR2 SNEGSKA come from the germline V gene (reference sequence). The ends were cut back, 6 bases at V and 2 bases at J, with 11 bases in the middle. The CDR3 region is CSAPPAAYNEQFF. In nucleotides, the CDR3 is TGCAGTGCCCCCCCGGCAGCCTACAATGAGCAGTTCTTC.

The chain recombines TRBV3-1 with TRBJ2-7; the match to TRBD2 covers 7 bases. Germline lookup yields CDR1 LGHDT and CDR2 YNNKEL (reference sequence). The CDR3 is made up of 14 amino acids. Unmatched junction bases numbered 4, after V lost 2 bases and J lost 3 bases. The CDR3 region has the DNA TGTGCCAGCAGCCAAAACAGCGGGGTCTACGAGCAGTACTTC. It translates to CASSQNSGVYEQYF.

The chain has TRBV7-2 and TRBJ2-3, with D possibly being TRBD1 or TRBD2 (6 bases each). Deletions cut 3 bases from V and 4 bases from J, with 11 bases between. The CDR3 runs 14 residues. CDR1 SGHTA and CDR2 FQGNSA come from the germline V gene. The DNA for the CDR3 is TGTGCCAGCAGCTTTACCGGGGGCGCAGATACGCAGTATTTT. This translates into CASSFTGGADTQYF.

V and J are TRBV11-2 and TRBJ1-1; 9 bases map to TRBD1. Losses at the gene ends were 7 bases for V and 4 bases for J; bases not matched to a gene: 4. Germline-derived CDR1 and CDR2 are SGHAT and FQNNGV. CDR3 size: 13 residues. CDR3 region: CASIKTGGTEAFF. The CDR3 DNA sequence: TGTGCCAGCATCAAGACAGGGGGCACTGAAGCTTTCTTT.

This clonotype has a handful of counts. J is TRBJ2-5 and V is TRBV19, with 9 bases identical to TRBD1. CDR1 and CDR2 from the germline V gene are LNHDA and SQIVND (reference sequence). The ends lost 7 bases at V and 5 bases at J; junction bases unmatched: 11. The CDR3 loop spans 15 amino acids. CDR3 loop: CASNPTGGSRETQYF. The CDR3 coding sequence is TGTGCCAGTAATCCGACAGGGGGATCTAGGGAGACCCAGTACTTC.

This clonotype was picked up a small number of times. The chain links TRBV5-8 to TRBJ2-7; 14 bases match TRBD2. V was pared by 4 bases and J by 1 base, with 10 bases of the junction left unmatched. This CDR3 region has 18 residues. CDR1 SGHTS and CDR2 YDEGEE come from the germline V gene. CDR3 nucleotides: TGTGCCAGCAGCCAAGAGACTAGCGGGGGGGCGCAGTCCTACGAGCAGTACTTC. Its translation: CASSQETSGGAQSYEQYF.